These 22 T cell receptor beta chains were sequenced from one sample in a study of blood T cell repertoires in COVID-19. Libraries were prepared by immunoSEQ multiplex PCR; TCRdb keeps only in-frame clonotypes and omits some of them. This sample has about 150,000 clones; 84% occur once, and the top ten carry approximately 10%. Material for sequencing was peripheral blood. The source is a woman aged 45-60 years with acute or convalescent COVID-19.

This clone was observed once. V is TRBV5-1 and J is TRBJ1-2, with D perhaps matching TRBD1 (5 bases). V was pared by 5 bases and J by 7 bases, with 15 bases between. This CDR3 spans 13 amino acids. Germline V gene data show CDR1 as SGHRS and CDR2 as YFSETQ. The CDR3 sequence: CASSAGQGPGYTF. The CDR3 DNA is TGCGCCAGCAGTGCGGGGCAGGGTCCTGGCTACACCTTC.

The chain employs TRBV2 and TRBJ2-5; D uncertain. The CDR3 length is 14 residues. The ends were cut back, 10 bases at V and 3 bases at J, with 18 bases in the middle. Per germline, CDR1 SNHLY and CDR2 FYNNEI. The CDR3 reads CATKEQLLKETQYF. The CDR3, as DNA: TGTGCCACCAAGGAACAGCTCTTAAAAGAGACCCAGTACTTC.

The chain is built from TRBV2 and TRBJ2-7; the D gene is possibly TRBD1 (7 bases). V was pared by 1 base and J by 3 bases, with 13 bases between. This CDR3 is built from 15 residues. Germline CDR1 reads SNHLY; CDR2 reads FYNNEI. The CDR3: CASSEGQGGNYEQYF. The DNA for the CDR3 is TGTGCCAGCAGTGAAGGGCAGGGGGGAAACTACGAGCAGTACTTC.

The CDR3 loop is CASSLAVAGGPVDTQYF. The CDR3 DNA is TGTGCCAGCAGCTTAGCCGTAGCGGGAGGGCCCGTAGATACGCAGTATTTT. The chain joins TRBV7-6 to TRBJ2-3; 11 bases line up with TRBD2. CDR1 SGHVS and CDR2 FNYEAQ come from the germline V gene. J was trimmed by 5 bases and V by 0 bases; bases with no gene match: 7. The CDR3 has 17 amino acids.

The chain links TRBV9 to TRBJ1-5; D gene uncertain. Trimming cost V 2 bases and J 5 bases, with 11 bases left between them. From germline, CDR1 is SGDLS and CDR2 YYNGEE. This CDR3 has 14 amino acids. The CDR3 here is CASSVSPGDQPQHF. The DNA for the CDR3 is TGTGCCAGCAGCGTTAGCCCGGGTGATCAGCCCCAGCATTTT.

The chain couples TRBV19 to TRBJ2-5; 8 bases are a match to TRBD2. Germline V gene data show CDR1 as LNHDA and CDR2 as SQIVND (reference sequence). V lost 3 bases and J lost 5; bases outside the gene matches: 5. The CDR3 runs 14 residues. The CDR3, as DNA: TGTGCCAGTAGTATGTCGGGGGGGCGTGAGACCCAGTACTTC. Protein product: CASSMSGGRETQYF. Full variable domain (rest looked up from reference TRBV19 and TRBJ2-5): DGGITQSPKYLFRKEGQNVTLSCEQNLNHDAMYWYRQDPGQGLRLIYYSQIVNDFQKGDIAEGYSVSREKKESFPLTVTSAQKNPTAFYLCASSMSGGRETQYFGPGTRLLVL.

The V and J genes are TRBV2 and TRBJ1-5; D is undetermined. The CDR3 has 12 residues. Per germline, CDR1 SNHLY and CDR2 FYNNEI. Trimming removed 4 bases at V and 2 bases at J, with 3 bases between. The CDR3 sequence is CASSAGNQPQHF. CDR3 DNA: TGTGCCAGCAGTGCGGGCAATCAGCCCCAGCATTTT. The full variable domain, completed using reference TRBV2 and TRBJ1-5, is EPEVTQTPSHQVTQMGQEVILRCVPISNHLYFYWYRQILGQKVEFLVSFYNNEISEKSEIFDDQFSVERPDGSNFTLKIRSTKLEDSAMYFCASSAGNQPQHFGDGTRLSIL.

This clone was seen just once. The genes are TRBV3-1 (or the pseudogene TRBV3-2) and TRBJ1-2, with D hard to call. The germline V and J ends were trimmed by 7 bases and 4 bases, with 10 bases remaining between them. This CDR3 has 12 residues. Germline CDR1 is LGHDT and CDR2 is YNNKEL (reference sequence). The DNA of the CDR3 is TGTGCCAGCAACGACGACATCTATGGCTACACCTTC. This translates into CASNDDIYGYTF.

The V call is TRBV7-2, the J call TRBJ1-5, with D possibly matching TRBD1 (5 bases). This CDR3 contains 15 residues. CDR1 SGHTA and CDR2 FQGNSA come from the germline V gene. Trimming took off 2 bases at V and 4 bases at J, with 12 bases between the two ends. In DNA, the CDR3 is TGTGCCAGCAGCTTACTGGGGGGAGCTAATCAGCCCCAGCATTTT. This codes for CASSLLGGANQPQHF.

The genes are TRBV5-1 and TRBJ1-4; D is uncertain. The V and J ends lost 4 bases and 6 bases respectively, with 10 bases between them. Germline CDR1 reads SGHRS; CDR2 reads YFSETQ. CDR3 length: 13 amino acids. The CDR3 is CASSDERYEKLFF. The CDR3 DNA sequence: TGCGCCAGCAGCGATGAACGGTATGAAAAACTGTTTTTT.

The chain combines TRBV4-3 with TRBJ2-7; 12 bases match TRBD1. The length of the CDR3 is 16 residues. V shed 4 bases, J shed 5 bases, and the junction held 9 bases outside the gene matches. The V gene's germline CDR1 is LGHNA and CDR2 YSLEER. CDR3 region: CASSREMGQGADEQYF. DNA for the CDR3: TGCGCCAGCAGCCGCGAGATGGGACAGGGGGCGGACGAGCAGTACTTC.

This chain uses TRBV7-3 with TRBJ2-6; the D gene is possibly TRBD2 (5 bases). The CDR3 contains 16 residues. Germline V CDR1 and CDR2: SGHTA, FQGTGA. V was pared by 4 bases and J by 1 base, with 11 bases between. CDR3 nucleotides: TGTGCCAGCAGCTCCCTTGGGAGATCTGGGGCCAACGTCCTGACTTTC. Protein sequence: CASSSLGRSGANVLTF.

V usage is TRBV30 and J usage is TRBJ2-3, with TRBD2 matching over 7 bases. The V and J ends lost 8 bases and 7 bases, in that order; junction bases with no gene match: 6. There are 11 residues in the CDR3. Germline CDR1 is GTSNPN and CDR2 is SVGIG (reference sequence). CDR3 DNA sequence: TGTGCCGGACTAGTTCAAAATACGCAGTATTTT. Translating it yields CAGLVQNTQYF.

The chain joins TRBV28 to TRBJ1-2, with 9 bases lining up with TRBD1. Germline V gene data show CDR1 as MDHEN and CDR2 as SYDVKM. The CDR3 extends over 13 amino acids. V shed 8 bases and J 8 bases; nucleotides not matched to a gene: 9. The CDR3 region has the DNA TGTGCCAGCGGGACCGGGACAGGGTACGGCTACACCTTC. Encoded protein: CASGTGTGYGYTF.

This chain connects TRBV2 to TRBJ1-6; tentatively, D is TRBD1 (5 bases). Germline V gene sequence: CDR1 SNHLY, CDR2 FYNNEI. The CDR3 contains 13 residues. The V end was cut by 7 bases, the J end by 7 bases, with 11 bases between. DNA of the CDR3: TGTGCCAGCAATGGGGCCTTGAATTCACCCCTCCACTTT. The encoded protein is CASNGALNSPLHF.

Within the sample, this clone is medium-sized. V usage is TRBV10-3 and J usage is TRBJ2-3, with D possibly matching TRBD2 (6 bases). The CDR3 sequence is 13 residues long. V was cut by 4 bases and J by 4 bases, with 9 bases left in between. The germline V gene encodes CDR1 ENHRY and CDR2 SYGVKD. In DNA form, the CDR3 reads TGTGCCATCAGTGGGCCGGGGGCAGATACGCAGTATTTT. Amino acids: CAISGPGADTQYF.

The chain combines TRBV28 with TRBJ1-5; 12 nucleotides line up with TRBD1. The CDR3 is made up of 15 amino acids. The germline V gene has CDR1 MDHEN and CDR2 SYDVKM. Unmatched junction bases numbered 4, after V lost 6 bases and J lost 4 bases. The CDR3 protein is CASRQGQGANQPQHF. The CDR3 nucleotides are TGTGCCAGCAGGCAGGGACAGGGGGCGAATCAGCCCCAGCATTTT.

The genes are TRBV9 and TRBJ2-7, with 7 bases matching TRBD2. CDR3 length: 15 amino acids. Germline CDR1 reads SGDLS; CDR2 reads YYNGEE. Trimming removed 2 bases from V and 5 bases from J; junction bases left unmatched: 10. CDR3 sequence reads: CASSVTPLSGNEQYF. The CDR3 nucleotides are TGTGCCAGCAGCGTCACCCCACTGAGCGGGAACGAGCAGTACTTC. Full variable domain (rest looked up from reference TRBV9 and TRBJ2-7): DSGVTQTPKHLITATGQRVTLRCSPRSGDLSVYWYQQSLDQGLQFLIQYYNGEERAKGNILERFSAQQFPDLHSELNLSSLELGDSALYFCASSVTPLSGNEQYFGPGTRLTVT.

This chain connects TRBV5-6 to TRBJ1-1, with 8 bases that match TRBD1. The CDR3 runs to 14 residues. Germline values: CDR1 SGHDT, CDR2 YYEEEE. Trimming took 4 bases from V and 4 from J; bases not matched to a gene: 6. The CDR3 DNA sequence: TGTGCCAGCAGCCGCCAGGGGACAGGCACTGAAGCTTTCTTT. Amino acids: CASSRQGTGTEAFF.

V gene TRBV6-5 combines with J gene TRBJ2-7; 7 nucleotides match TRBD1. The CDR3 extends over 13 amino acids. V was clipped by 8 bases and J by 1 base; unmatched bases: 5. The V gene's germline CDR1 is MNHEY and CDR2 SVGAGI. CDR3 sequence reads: CASGTASSYEQYF. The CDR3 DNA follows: TGTGCCAGCGGGACAGCTTCTTCCTACGAGCAGTACTTC.

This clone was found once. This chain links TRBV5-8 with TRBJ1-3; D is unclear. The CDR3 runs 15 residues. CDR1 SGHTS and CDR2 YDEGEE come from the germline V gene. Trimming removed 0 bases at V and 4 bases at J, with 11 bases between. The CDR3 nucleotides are TGTGCCAGCAGCTTGGGGAGGACCCAAGGAAACACCATATATTTT. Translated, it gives CASSLGRTQGNTIYF.

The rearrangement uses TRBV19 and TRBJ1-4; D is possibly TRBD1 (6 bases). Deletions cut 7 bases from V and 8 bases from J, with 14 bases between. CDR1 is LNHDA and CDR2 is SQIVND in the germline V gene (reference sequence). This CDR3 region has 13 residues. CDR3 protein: CASKGWDTEKLFF. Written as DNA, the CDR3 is TGTGCCAGTAAGGGCTGGGACACGGAAAAACTGTTTTTT.